This TCR beta chain stems from a study of shared clonotypes between healthy human individuals. Study information: The study enrolled two women and three men aged 18 to 49.

Trimming shortened V by 3 bases and J by 9 bases, and 14 bases separated the two germline ends. CDR3 length: 13 amino acids. The germline CDR1 and CDR2 sequences are SGDLS and YYNGEE. It was around 220 ng DNA, 28,000 or so T cell genomes, that sorted-subset replicate PCRs used. Sequencing was performed with immunoSEQ multiplex PCR; in TCRdb, only in-frame clones are kept and a portion is missing. Of approximately 2.3 million clones in the sample, 85% to 95% were seen once. Adults of Caucasian background living in Nashville, Tennessee made up all donors. This chain uses TRBV9 with TRBJ2-3; no reliable D call. Input material: naive CD4+ T cells from PBMCs. As for subset: CD45RA+ positively selected. The TCR originated in a man aged 18 to 30 in good health. Some clones in this sample may be carry-over from other donors' samples. This chain's CDR3 is CASSAGWAGTQYF. DNA of the CDR3: TGTGCCAGCAGCGCTGGGTGGGCAGGCACGCAGTATTTT.